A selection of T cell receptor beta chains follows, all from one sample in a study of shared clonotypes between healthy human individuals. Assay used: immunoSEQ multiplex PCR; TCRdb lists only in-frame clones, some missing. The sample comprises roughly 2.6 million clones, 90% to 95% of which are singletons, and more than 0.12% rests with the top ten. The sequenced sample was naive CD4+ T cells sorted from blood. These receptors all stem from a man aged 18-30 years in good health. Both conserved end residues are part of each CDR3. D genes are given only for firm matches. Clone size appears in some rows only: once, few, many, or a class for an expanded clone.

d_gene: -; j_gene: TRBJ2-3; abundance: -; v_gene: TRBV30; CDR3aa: CAWIGTSTDTQYF; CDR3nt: TGTGCCTGGATCGGGACTAGCACAGATACGCAGTATTTT
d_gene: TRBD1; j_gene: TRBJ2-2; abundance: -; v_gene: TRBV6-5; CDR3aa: CASKETGFFGELFF; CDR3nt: TGTGCCAGCAAAGAGACAGGGTTTTTCGGGGAGCTGTTTTTT
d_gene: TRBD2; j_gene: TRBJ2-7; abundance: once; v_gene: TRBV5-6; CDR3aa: CASSWGTSGGQFTYEQYF; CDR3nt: TGTGCCAGCAGCTGGGGGACTAGCGGGGGCCAATTTACCTACGAGCAGTACTTC
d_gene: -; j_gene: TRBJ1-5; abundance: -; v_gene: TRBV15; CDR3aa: CATSRDPKDQPQHF; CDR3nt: TGTGCCACCAGCAGGGACCCTAAAGATCAGCCCCAGCATTTT
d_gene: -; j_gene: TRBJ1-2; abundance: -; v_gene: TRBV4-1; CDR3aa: CASRGGGGENYGYTF; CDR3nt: TGCGCCAGCAGGGGGGGAGGGGGAGAAAACTATGGCTACACCTTC
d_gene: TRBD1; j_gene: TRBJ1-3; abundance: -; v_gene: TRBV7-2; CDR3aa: CASSLRWDSPFSGNTIYF; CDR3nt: TGTGCCAGCAGCTTACGCTGGGACAGCCCGTTCTCTGGAAACACCATATATTTT
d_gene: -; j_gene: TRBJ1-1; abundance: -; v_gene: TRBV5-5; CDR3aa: CASSLGTGAWRNTEAFF; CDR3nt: TGTGCCAGCAGCTTAGGTACTGGGGCTTGGAGGAACACTGAAGCTTTCTTT
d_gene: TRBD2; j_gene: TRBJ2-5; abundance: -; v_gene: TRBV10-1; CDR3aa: CASSDSASGKETQYF; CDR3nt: TGCGCCAGCAGTGACTCCGCTAGCGGGAAAGAGACCCAGTACTTC
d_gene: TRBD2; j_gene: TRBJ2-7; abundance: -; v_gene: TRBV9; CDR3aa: CASSALAGGNYEQYF; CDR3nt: TGTGCCAGCAGCGCCCTAGCGGGGGGCAACTACGAGCAGTACTTC
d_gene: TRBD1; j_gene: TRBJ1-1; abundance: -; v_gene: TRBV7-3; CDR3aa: CASKDREDTEAFF; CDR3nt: TGTGCCAGCAAGGACAGGGAAGACACTGAAGCTTTCTTT
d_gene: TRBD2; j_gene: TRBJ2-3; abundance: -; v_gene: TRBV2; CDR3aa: CASRRGLAGTDTQYF; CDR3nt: TGTGCCAGCAGAAGGGGACTAGCGGGGACAGATACGCAGTATTTT